This T cell receptor beta chain was identified during a study of T cell responses to AZD1222 COVID-19 vaccine. The table came from immunoSEQ multiplex PCR; TCRdb's copy has only in-frame clones and leaves some out. The sample shows approximately 150,000 clones, 90% to 95% of them seen only once. This clone was seen just once. The sample here was peripheral blood, taken 28 days after the second AZD1222 dose. This sequence was found in an adult who received the AZD1222 COVID-19 vaccine.

In DNA form, the CDR3 reads TGTGCCAGCGATAAAGACAGGGGCGACACTGAAGCTTTCTTT. Its protein product is CASDKDRGDTEAFF. The gene calls are TRBV2 and TRBJ1-1, with 8 bases matching TRBD1. From germline, CDR1 is SNHLY and CDR2 FYNNEI. The junction had 8 bases not matched to a gene; V was cut back by 8 bases and J by 3 bases. The CDR3 loop spans 14 amino acids.